A single sample is the source of the 3 T cell receptor beta chains below, sequenced in a study of blood T cells in healthy people across ages (dated by TCRdb to between 2014 and 2017). Libraries were constructed by 5' RACE. The run used an Illumina HiSeq 2500. A second 7 to 11 cycle PCR used a sample-barcoded 5' primer and a J-beta primer mix. TCRdb ran its own pipeline on the public reads, namely fastp trimming at Q25 and MiXCR clone calling, and kept in-frame beta chains. All rows with the same CDR3 protein become a single entry with the most common DNA and genes. The sample includes 980,000 or so distinct CDR3 sequences, with approximately 49% observed a single time. About an eighth of the sample belongs to the ten largest clones. Sample: blood. The source of these receptors is a man younger than 45 in good health.

The chain carries TRBV19 and TRBJ2-6; D gene unclear. Germline V gene data show CDR1 as LNHDA and CDR2 as SQIVND (reference sequence). The CDR3 runs 17 residues. The V gene lost 4 bases and the J gene lost 2 bases, with 15 bases spanning the gap. CDR3 sequence: CASSTITVSPGANVLTF. The CDR3 coding sequence is TGTGCCAGTAGTACGATAACAGTCAGCCCTGGGGCCAACGTCCTGACTTTC.

V is TRBV6-2 or TRBV6-3 and J is TRBJ2-7; TRBD2 might be the D (6 bases). V shed 5 bases and J shed 2 bases, with 13 bases lying between them. Looked up from germline, CDR1 is MNHEY and CDR2 is SVGEGT. There are 14 residues in the CDR3. This chain's CDR3 is CASSVIAATYEQYF. The CDR3 nucleotides are TGTGCCAGCAGTGTAATAGCGGCTACCTACGAGCAGTACTTC.

The rearrangement uses TRBV10-3 and TRBJ2-1, with TRBD1 as a possible D gene (5 bases). Trimming took 4 bases from V and 11 from J, leaving 9 bases between them. CDR3 length: 11 amino acids. Germline CDR1 reads ENHRY; CDR2 reads SYGVKD. CDR3 sequence (DNA): TGTGCCATCAGTGTCGGACACCAGCAGTTCTTC. It codes for CAISVGHQQFF.